This TCR beta chain was found in a study of blood T cell repertoires in COVID-19. Study background: Samples of COVID-19 (acute and convalescent) were obtained from the United States, Italy and Spain. The analysed material was cDNA or gDNA that came from T cells, B-cell-depleted T cells, or PBMCs.

V dropped 0 bases and J dropped 4; count of bases not matched to a gene: 4. Germline CDR1 is SGHRS and CDR2 is YFSETQ. There are 15 residues in the CDR3. In the source study's methods: Nucleated cell counts were estimated from reference gene primer amplification. Method: immunoSEQ multiplex PCR; TCRdb's copy keeps in-frame clones and lacks some. The DNA gave D and trimming, while V, J and clone size come from that table. The sample holds 200,000 to 250,000 clones; nearly 90% are singletons and the top ten take about 3%. This chain uses TRBV5-1 with TRBJ1-2; 9 nucleotides match TRBD1. The source of this sequence is a man between 18 and 35 years old with active or convalescent COVID-19. The material sequenced was peripheral blood. CDR3 in DNA: TGCGCCAGCAGCTTGGCCACAGGGGGCCCCTATGGCTACACCTTC. It codes for CASSLATGGPYGYTF.